The rows below give T cell receptor beta chains drawn from one sample of a study of Tregs in tolerant kidney transplant recipients. Sequencing used immunoSEQ multiplex PCR; TCRdb keeps in-frame clones, though not all of them. There are roughly 66,000 clones in the sample; more than 90% occur only once, and about 10% lies in the top ten. The sample consisted of CD8+ T cells from blood, taken before the transplant. The origin of the receptors is a human donor who received a combined kidney and bone marrow transplant. Both conserved end residues are part of each CDR3. A D gene is named only where the DNA matches it firmly. Clone size is stated in some rows and not others, as once, few, many or a class when expanded.

>TRBV30|-|-|TRBJ2-5
TGTGCCTGGAGTGCCGGAACCGGGGAGACCCAGTACTTC
CAWSAGTGETQYF
>TRBV19|TRBD2|-|TRBJ2-1
TGTGCCAGTAGTATAGTAGCCCTAGCGGGCCTTTACAATGAGCAGTTCTTC
CASSIVALAGLYNEQFF
>TRBV4-3|TRBD1|-|TRBJ1-1
TGCGCCAGCAGCCAAAATACAGGGGGCACTGAAGCTTTCTTT
CASSQNTGGTEAFF
>TRBV23-1|-|-|TRBJ2-7
TGCGCCAGCAGTCAATGGAAGGGGCGCTACGAGCAGTACTTC
CASSQWKGRYEQYF
>TRBV11-2|TRBD2|-|TRBJ2-1
TGTGCCAGCAGCTTAGTAGGTCTAGCGGGGGGACCAGGACACAATGAGCAGTTCTTC
CASSLVGLAGGPGHNEQFF
>TRBV14|-|-|TRBJ2-7
TGTGCCAGCAGCTCCACAGGGAACGCCTACGAGCAGTACTTC
CASSSTGNAYEQYF
>TRBV19|-|-|TRBJ2-7
TGTGCCAGTAGTCTCCAAACAGGGTTCGCCGAGCAGTACTTC
CASSLQTGFAEQYF
>TRBV9|TRBD1|few|TRBJ2-7
TGTGCCAGCACCCCCACAGGGGGACACGAGCAGTACTTC
CASTPTGGHEQYF
>TRBV27|TRBD2|-|TRBJ2-7
TGTGCCAGCAGTTTTGATCAGAGCGGGAGGTTCGAGCAGTACTTC
CASSFDQSGRFEQYF
>TRBV4-1|-|-|TRBJ2-7
TGCGCCAGCAGCGGATCAGGGGCCTACGAGCAGTACTTC
CASSGSGAYEQYF
>TRBV5-8|TRBD1|-|TRBJ2-1
TGTGCCAGTCCCCCGGAACAAGACAGGGCGGATGAGCAGTTCTTC
CASPPEQDRADEQFF
>TRBV21-1|-|-|TRBJ1-2
TGTGCCAGCAGCAAAGCCCGAGGGGAGGAACCCGTGGGCTATGGCTACACCTTC
CASSKARGEEPVGYGYTF
>TRBV2|TRBD2|once|TRBJ2-2
TGTGCCAGCAGGACTAGCGGGAGGATCGGGGAGCTGTTTTTT
CASRTSGRIGELFF
>TRBV27|TRBD2|-|TRBJ2-1
TGTGCCAGCAGTCTCTCCGGGACTATTATATACAATGAGCAGTTCTTC
CASSLSGTIIYNEQFF
>TRBV11-2|TRBD1|-|TRBJ1-1
TGTGCCAGCAGCTTGAGACCTATAGGACAGGGTGAAGCTTTCTTT
CASSLRPIGQGEAFF
>TRBV30|TRBD1|once|TRBJ1-3
TGTGCCTGGAGTGGAGGGGGCACTGGAAACACCATATATTTT
CAWSGGGTGNTIYF
>TRBV19|-|-|TRBJ2-1
TGTGCCAGTAGTATCGCGATGAATCTCAATGAGCAGTTCTTC
CASSIAMNLNEQFF
>TRBV4-1|TRBD2|-|TRBJ2-7
TGCGCCAGCAGCCCAGGGACTAGCGGCTCCTACGAGCAGTACTTC
CASSPGTSGSYEQYF
>TRBV19|-|-|TRBJ2-2
TGTGCCAGTAGTATTGGAACTATTAACACCGGGGAGCTGTTTTTT
CASSIGTINTGELFF
>TRBV7-2|-|-|TRBJ2-7
TGTGCCAGCAGCTTGGGGGCGGACAGCTCCTACGAGCAGTACTTC
CASSLGADSSYEQYF
>TRBV30|TRBD1|-|TRBJ1-2
TGTGCCTGGAGTGAAACAGGGGAGGAGGATGGCTACACCTTC
CAWSETGEEDGYTF
>TRBV5-4|TRBD1|-|TRBJ2-1
TGTGCCAGCAGCTTGATGGGACAGGCCTACAATGAGCAGTTCTTC
CASSLMGQAYNEQFF
>TRBV13|-|-|TRBJ2-1
TGTGCCAGCAGCTATGGTAGTTCCCTCTCCTACAATGAGCAGTTCTTC
CASSYGSSLSYNEQFF
>TRBV5-6|-|-|TRBJ1-5
TGTGCCAGCAGCTTGACTTACAATCAGCCCCAGCATTTT
CASSLTYNQPQHF
>TRBV27|TRBD1|-|TRBJ1-6
TGTGCCAGCAGTTTAGGACAGGGAGGGAAATCACCCCTCCACTTT
CASSLGQGGKSPLHF
>TRBV27|-|-|TRBJ2-3
TGTGCCAGCAGTCGTGGGTTGGGCGCAGATACGCAGTATTTT
CASSRGLGADTQYF
>TRBV7-9|-|once|TRBJ2-1
TGTGCCAGCAGCTTAGATTGGGGCGATGAGCAGTTCTTC
CASSLDWGDEQFF
>TRBV9|-|-|TRBJ2-1
TGTGCCAGCAGCGTGGGCGGCGGGCGCCGATACAATGAGCAGTTCTTC
CASSVGGGRRYNEQFF
>TRBV9|-|-|TRBJ1-2
TGTGCCAGCAGCGTCGCGGGTTCCGCTAACTATGGCTACACCTTC
CASSVAGSANYGYTF